The 28 T cell receptor beta chains presented below share a single source sample, sequenced in a study of T-cell reconstitution after alpha-beta-depleted transplantation in children. TCRbeta library preparation incorporated unique molecular identifiers. Each CDR3 protein gets one entry after TCRdb re-called the PCR reads with MiXCR. The sample holds about 540,000 distinct CDR3 sequences, 15% to 20% seen once. The sequences come from PBMCs from the stem cell graft donor, collected from the stem cell graft. The receptors were gathered from a human donor who donated a stem cell graft to a child with acute lymphoblastic leukemia.

The rearrangement links TRBV9 to TRBJ1-3, with no clear D. The CDR3 sequence is 16 residues long. The germline CDR1 and CDR2 sequences are SGDLS and YYNGEE. Between the trimmed V and J ends, which lost 0 bases and 0 bases, there was a span of 10 bases. DNA of the CDR3: TGTGCCAGCAGCGTAGAACAGAGAAGCTCTGGAAACACCATATATTTT. Translating it yields CASSVEQRSSGNTIYF.

This clonotype has a handful of counts. The V gene is TRBV11-1, the J gene TRBJ2-5, with D perhaps TRBD1 (6 bases). Per germline, CDR1 SGHAT and CDR2 FQDESV (reference sequence). V lost 2 bases to trimming and J lost 2 bases, with 18 bases between them. The CDR3 is 17 residues long. The CDR3 nucleotides are TGTGCCAGCAGCTTACAATTGGCAGGGGTGTCGCAAGAGACCCAGTACTTC. Translated, it gives CASSLQLAGVSQETQYF. The variable domain in full, with the rest retrieved from reference TRBV11-1 and TRBJ2-5, is EAEVAQSPRYKITEKSQAVAFWCDPISGHATLYWYRQILGQGPELLVQFQDESVVDDSQLPKDRFSAERLKGVDSTLKIQPAELGDSAMYLCASSLQLAGVSQETQYFGPGTRLLVL.

The chain recombines TRBV12-3 or TRBV12-4 with TRBJ2-1, with 15 bases identical to TRBD2. V was pared by 5 bases and J by 10 bases, with 9 bases of the junction left unmatched. This CDR3 contains 16 residues. The CDR3 here is CASSLRTSGRVREQFF. In DNA form, the CDR3 reads TGTGCCAGCAGTCTCCGGACTAGCGGGAGGGTAAGGGAGCAGTTCTTC.

This clonotype has more than one count but fewer than ten. The V call is TRBV20-1, the J call TRBJ2-3, with D unresolved. V was clipped by 0 bases and J by 0 bases, with 10 bases between them. CDR1 DFQATT and CDR2 SNEGSKA come from the germline V gene (reference sequence). The CDR3 is made up of 15 amino acids. This CDR3 is CSARDRKQSTDTQYF. For the CDR3, the DNA is TGCAGTGCTAGAGATCGAAAGCAGAGCACAGATACGCAGTATTTT.

A few counts support this clonotype. The chain joins TRBV9 to TRBJ2-7; 10 nucleotides agree with TRBD2. The CDR3 is 15 amino acids. Germline-derived CDR1 and CDR2 are SGDLS and YYNGEE. Trimming cost V 3 bases and J 3 bases; bases outside gene matches: 6. The CDR3 spells CASSEGLAASYEQYF. The CDR3 DNA reads TGTGCCAGCAGCGAAGGACTAGCGGCCAGCTACGAGCAGTACTTC. Looking up the rest from reference TRBV9 and TRBJ2-7 gives the full variable domain: DSGVTQTPKHLITATGQRVTLRCSPRSGDLSVYWYQQSLDQGLQFLIQYYNGEERAKGNILERFSAQQFPDLHSELNLSSLELGDSALYFCASSEGLAASYEQYFGPGTRLTVT.

The chain is built from TRBV5-1 and TRBJ2-5; D is perhaps TRBD1 (5 bases). From germline, CDR1 is SGHRS and CDR2 YFSETQ. The CDR3 contains 16 residues. Trimming removed 4 bases from V and 1 base from J, with 17 bases in between. CDR3 coding DNA: TGCGCCAGCAGCAGAAACACAGGACATATCCAAGAGACCCAGTACTTC. It translates to CASSRNTGHIQETQYF.

The rearrangement joins TRBV12-3 or TRBV12-4 to TRBJ2-1; D is unclear. V was trimmed by 10 bases and J by 3 bases, leaving 13 bases between them. This CDR3 contains 13 residues. The CDR3 DNA reads as TGTGCCATCCGCTCCCCTTACTACAATGAGCAGTTCTTC. Amino acids: CAIRSPYYNEQFF.

V usage is TRBV20-1 and J usage is TRBJ2-3; 7 nucleotides match TRBD2. The CDR3 length is 16 residues. J gave up 0 bases and V 6 bases, and 12 bases lay outside the gene matches. Germline V lookup: CDR1 DFQATT, CDR2 SNEGSKA (reference sequence). The CDR3: CSAMRETLQSTDTQYF. In DNA form, the CDR3 reads TGCAGTGCCATGCGGGAGACACTCCAGAGCACAGATACGCAGTATTTT.

The chain uses TRBV20-1 and TRBJ1-1; D uncertain. Trimming took off 5 bases at V and 11 bases at J, with 15 bases between the two ends. The germline CDR1 and CDR2 sequences are DFQATT and SNEGSKA (reference sequence). This CDR3 region has 11 residues. The CDR3 loop reads CSAPDARLAFF. The CDR3 nucleotides read TGCAGTGCTCCCGACGCCCGATTGGCTTTCTTT.

The chain employs TRBV5-1 and TRBJ2-1, with D uncertain. The germline CDR1 and CDR2 sequences are SGHRS and YFSETQ. Trimming removed 7 bases from V and 6 bases from J, with 20 bases in between. CDR3 length: 15 amino acids. The CDR3: CASGPPPPRSNEQFF. The CDR3 DNA reads as TGCGCCAGCGGACCCCCTCCGCCGCGGAGCAATGAGCAGTTCTTC.

The genes are TRBV11-1 and TRBJ1-3; D not resolved. Germline CDR1 is SGHAT and CDR2 is FQDESV (reference sequence). This CDR3 comprises 13 residues. Trimming shortened V by 5 bases and J by 4 bases, and 9 bases separated the two germline ends. CDR3 bases: TGTGCCAGCAGCGATTTGATGGGAAACACCATATATTTT. Its protein is CASSDLMGNTIYF. The variable domain in full, with the rest retrieved from reference TRBV11-1 and TRBJ1-3, is EAEVAQSPRYKITEKSQAVAFWCDPISGHATLYWYRQILGQGPELLVQFQDESVVDDSQLPKDRFSAERLKGVDSTLKIQPAELGDSAMYLCASSDLMGNTIYFGEGSWLTVV.

In its sample, this clonotype was seen a few times. Being one base from a much bigger clone, this may be a read error. This chain uses TRBV12-3 or TRBV12-4 with TRBJ1-2; D perhaps matches TRBD1 (5 bases). V lost 6 bases and J lost 2, with 10 bases in between. The length of the CDR3 is 13 residues. CDR3 nucleotide sequence: TGTGCCAGCAGGTTCGGGGGGAACTATGGCTACACCTTC. This translates into CASRFGGNYGYTF.

This chain links TRBV5-1 with TRBJ1-1; possible D gene TRBD1, 5 bases. V gave up 2 bases and J gave up 11 bases, with 16 bases separating them. The CDR3 loop spans 13 amino acids. Germline CDR1 is SGHRS and CDR2 is YFSETQ. The CDR3, as DNA: TGCGCCAGCAGCTTACAGGTCCCCGAGGTGGCTTTCTTT. Encoded protein: CASSLQVPEVAFF. Using reference TRBV5-1 and TRBJ1-1 for the parts outside the CDR3, the full variable domain is KAGVTQTPRYLIKTRGQQVTLSCSPISGHRSVSWYQQTPGQGLQFLFEYFSETQRNKGNFPGRFSGRQFSNSRSEMNVSTLELGDSALYLCASSLQVPEVAFFGQGTRLTVV.

The CDR3 protein is CASSFRLGLYEQYF. The CDR3 DNA is TGTGCCAGCAGCTTCAGACTCGGGTTATACGAGCAGTACTTC. The V call is TRBV7-9, the J call TRBJ2-7; D remains unclear. There are 14 residues in the CDR3. The V end was cut by 3 bases, the J end by 4 bases, with 13 bases between. Germline-derived CDR1 and CDR2 are SEHNR and FQNEAQ (reference sequence).

The V call is TRBV9, the J call TRBJ2-7; tentatively, D is TRBD1 (5 bases). The CDR3 is 13 residues long. The V and J ends lost 3 bases and 6 bases respectively, with 13 bases between them. The germline V gene has CDR1 SGDLS and CDR2 YYNGEE. The CDR3 is CASSETAAGEQYF. For the CDR3, the DNA is TGTGCCAGCAGCGAGACAGCCGCCGGCGAGCAGTACTTC.

This clonotype has just a few counts. The gene calls are TRBV19 and TRBJ2-1, with no clear D. The ends were cut back, 5 bases at V and 12 bases at J, with 17 bases in the middle. The CDR3 contains 13 residues. In germline, CDR1 is LNHDA, CDR2 SQIVND (reference sequence). The chain's CDR3 is CASSPGGSVGQFF. CDR3 sequence (DNA): TGTGCCAGTAGTCCGGGCGGCAGCGTGGGGCAGTTCTTC.

A few counts support this clonotype. This chain connects TRBV11-1 to TRBJ2-6; 9 bases are a match to TRBD2. With V trimmed by 2 bases and J by 3 bases, 11 bases remained unmatched. The germline CDR1 and CDR2 sequences are SGHAT and FQDESV (reference sequence). This CDR3 region has 19 residues. In DNA, the CDR3 is TGTGCCAGCAGCTTACGTCGAGCTAGCGGGATTGGTGGGGCCAACGTCCTGACTTTC. The encoded protein is CASSLRRASGIGGANVLTF.

This clonotype was counted a few times. The V call is TRBV27, the J call TRBJ2-5; D might be TRBD2 (6 bases). The germline V and J ends were trimmed by 2 bases and 5 bases, with 21 bases remaining between them. Germline CDR1 MNHEY, CDR2 SMNVEV (reference sequence). This CDR3 is 17 amino acids long. The CDR3 region has the DNA TGTGCCAGCAGTTTAACGTTCCGCCTAGGCGGGGAGGAGACCCAGTACTTC. The encoded protein is CASSLTFRLGGEETQYF.

This clonotype was found a few times. The V gene is TRBV3-1, the J gene TRBJ1-1; D not certain. V was pared by 1 base and J by 12 bases, with 15 bases between. The CDR3 is made up of 13 amino acids. Germline V CDR1 and CDR2: LGHDT, YNNKEL (reference sequence). CDR3 sequence: CASSQAVWVGTFF. CDR3 in DNA: TGTGCCAGCAGCCAAGCTGTGTGGGTCGGAACTTTCTTT.

The chain recombines TRBV6-1 with TRBJ2-3; 7 nucleotides agree with TRBD2. The CDR3 has 20 residues. Germline V lookup: CDR1 MNHNS, CDR2 SASEGT. V dropped 4 bases and J dropped 2; count of bases not matched to a gene: 21. CDR3 DNA sequence: TGTGCCAGCAGTGGGCCGGGACTACCTTGGGCCGGCGTTGTCACAGATACGCAGTATTTT. It translates to CASSGPGLPWAGVVTDTQYF.

This chain links TRBV12-3 or TRBV12-4 with TRBJ2-5; 7 nucleotides agree with TRBD1. V was clipped by 5 bases and J by 3 bases; unmatched bases: 6. The length of the CDR3 is 14 residues. The CDR3 DNA reads TGTGCCAGCAGTCCCCCGGGACAGAAAGAGACCCAGTACTTC. This sequence encodes CASSPPGQKETQYF.

In its sample, this clonotype was seen a few times. This chain connects TRBV6-1 to TRBJ2-1; the match to TRBD2 covers 11 bases. The germline gives CDR1 MNHNS, CDR2 SASEGT. The CDR3 is 17 amino acids. The trim removed 0 bases at V and 9 bases at J, leaving 10 bases unmatched. The CDR3, as DNA: TGTGCCAGCAGTGAAGCGCTCACTAGCGGGAGAGTTCGTGAGCAGTTCTTC. It translates to CASSEALTSGRVREQFF.

This chain connects TRBV3-1 to TRBJ2-1; 10 bases agree with TRBD2. Germline V CDR1 and CDR2: LGHDT, YNNKEL (reference sequence). The CDR3 consists of 17 residues. The J segment lost 4 bases and the V segment lost 0 bases, leaving 6 bases of the junction unmatched. CDR3 nucleotide sequence: TGTGCCAGCAGCCAAGATCCCGGACTAGCGGAGTACAATGAGCAGTTCTTC. Protein product: CASSQDPGLAEYNEQFF.

This clonotype was counted between two and nine times. The chain recombines TRBV5-5 with TRBJ2-1; no clear D gene. The CDR3 is made up of 16 amino acids. Germline CDR1 is SGHKS and CDR2 is YYEKEE (reference sequence). With 0 bases removed from V and 7 bases from J, the gap between germline ends came to 17 bases. This chain's CDR3 is CASSLASWVLGNEQFF. The CDR3 DNA is TGTGCCAGCAGCTTGGCCAGTTGGGTTTTAGGTAATGAGCAGTTCTTC.

This clonotype occurred a few times. The V and J genes are TRBV6-6 and TRBJ2-7; D remains ambiguous. The V end was cut by 7 bases, the J end by 3 bases, with 10 bases between. Germline assignment: CDR1 MNHNY and CDR2 SVGAGI (reference sequence). CDR3 size: 12 residues. Written as DNA, the CDR3 is TGTGCCAGCATTGACCTTTACTACGAGCAGTACTTC. Its protein is CASIDLYYEQYF.

The V and J genes are TRBV12-3 or TRBV12-4 and TRBJ1-2, with D possibly being TRBD1 (5 bases). The CDR3 runs 14 residues. The V end lost 6 bases, the J end lost 4 bases, and 15 bases lay between the germline ends. The CDR3 is CASSGQGLGYGYTF. The DNA of the CDR3 is TGTGCCAGCAGCGGCCAGGGTCTTGGCTATGGCTACACCTTC.

V and J are TRBV5-1 and TRBJ2-7; D not resolved. Germline assignment: CDR1 SGHRS and CDR2 YFSETQ. With 7 bases removed from V and 3 bases from J, the gap between germline ends came to 17 bases. The CDR3 loop spans 14 amino acids. The CDR3: CASQLQTGFYEQYF. CDR3 sequence (DNA): TGCGCCAGCCAGCTGCAAACTGGATTCTACGAGCAGTACTTC.

This clonotype came up a few times. V gene TRBV7-8 combines with J gene TRBJ1-5; TRBD1 might be the D (5 bases). The CDR3 has 15 residues. The germline V gene encodes CDR1 SGHVS and CDR2 FQNEAQ. The V end was cut by 5 bases, the J end by 4 bases, with 15 bases between. CDR3 coding DNA: TGTGCCAGCAGCAAAGTCGGAAGGGGAAATCAGCCCCAGCATTTT. This sequence encodes CASSKVGRGNQPQHF. The variable domain in full, with the rest retrieved from reference TRBV7-8 and TRBJ1-5, is GAGVSQSPRYKVAKRGQDVALRCDPISGHVSLFWYQQALGQGPEFLTYFQNEAQLDKSGLPSDRFFAERPEGSVSTLKIQRTQQEDSAVYLCASSKVGRGNQPQHFGDGTRLSIL.